The rows below give T cell receptor beta chains drawn from one sample of a study of control samples from healthy donors and cancer patients. Profiling relied on immunoSEQ multiplex PCR, and the TCRdb table lists in-frame clones only, not all of them. The table includes fewer than 150,000 clones, 80% to 95% detected once. The sequenced material came from blood. These receptors came from a man younger than 30 in good health. Each CDR3 is given with its conserved first and last residue. Each record gives: J gene, V gene, D gene, CDR3 DNA, CDR3 protein. D genes are given only for firm matches.

>TRBJ1-3|TRBV18|TRBD1
TGTGCCAGCTCACTACAGGGGAGTCCAGGAAACACCATATATTTT
CASSLQGSPGNTIYF
>TRBJ1-1|TRBV11-2|NA
TGTGCCAGCAGCTCGTCCCTCGACACTGAAGCTTTCTTT
CASSSSLDTEAFF
>TRBJ2-7|TRBV7-8|TRBD1
TGTGCCAGCAGCTTAGGTAGCAACTTTCGGGACAGGGGGCGCGAGCAGTACTTC
CASSLGSNFRDRGREQYF
>TRBJ1-5|TRBV5-6|TRBD1
TGTGCCAGCAGCGCAACAGGGGTCAATCAGCCCCAGCATTTT
CASSATGVNQPQHF
>TRBJ1-1|TRBV18|NA
TGTGCCAGCTCACAATTGGGGCAGGGCACTGAAGCTTTCTTT
CASSQLGQGTEAFF
>TRBJ1-1|TRBV11-2|TRBD1
TGTGCCAGCAGCTCCAACAGGGGCCAATTTGAAGCTTTCTTT
CASSSNRGQFEAFF
>TRBJ1-2|TRBV4-1|NA
TGCGCCAGCAGCCAAGAATCCCCGTATCGGGGCTACACCTTC
CASSQESPYRGYTF
>TRBJ1-5|TRBV30|NA
TGTGCCTTTACGAAGGGGGATCAGCCCCAGCATTTT
CAFTKGDQPQHF
>TRBJ2-2|TRBV11-2|NA
TGTGCCAGCAGCTTAGCGCTGGGGGACGGGGAGCTGTTTTTT
CASSLALGDGELFF
>TRBJ1-1|TRBV19|NA
TGTGCCAGTAGTATTTGGTCAGCAACTCCGAACACTGAAGCTTTCTTT
CASSIWSATPNTEAFF
>TRBJ1-2|TRBV6-5|TRBD1
TGTGCCAGCAGTTACCCAGGGGGGACAAGCTACACCTTC
CASSYPGGTSYTF
>TRBJ1-2|TRBV11-3|TRBD1
TGTGCCAGCAGCCTCCCCGGGCAGGGGGGCTATGGCTACACCTTC
CASSLPGQGGYGYTF
>TRBJ2-5|TRBV20-1|NA
TGCAGTGCTAGTTGGGGTGGGGAGACCCAGTACTTC
CSASWGGETQYF
>TRBJ2-2|TRBV4-2|NA
TGTGCCAGCAGCCACCCCTCCACAGGGTTAACCGGGGAGCTGTTTTTT
CASSHPSTGLTGELFF
>TRBJ2-7|TRBV3-1/TRBV3-2|TRBD2
TGTGCCAGCAGCCAAGGGGGGGGCTACGAGCAGTACTTC
CASSQGGGYEQYF
>TRBJ2-1|TRBV2|TRBD2
TGTGCCAGCACCCCCATTTTGACTAGCGGGGGTGGGAATGAGCAGTTCTTC
CASTPILTSGGGNEQFF
>TRBJ2-1|TRBV5-1|NA
TGCGCCAGCAGCTTGGAATCGTTAGGTGAGCAGTTCTTC
CASSLESLGEQFF
>TRBJ1-5|TRBV10-3|TRBD1
TGTGCCATCAGCAACAGGGGAGGGGATCAGCCCCAGCATTTT
CAISNRGGDQPQHF
>TRBJ1-1|TRBV5-4|NA
TGTGCCAGCAGCCCTCGGGACCGCGGGGGGAACACTGAAGCTTTCTTT
CASSPRDRGGNTEAFF
>TRBJ1-4|TRBV28|TRBD1
TGTGCCAGCAGTGAACCGGGACAGGGGGCAACTAATGAAAAACTGTTTTTT
CASSEPGQGATNEKLFF
>TRBJ2-3|TRBV10-3|TRBD2
TGTGCCACCACGGGGGCTAGCGGGAGAGAAAATACGCAGTATTTT
CATTGASGRENTQYF
>TRBJ1-6|TRBV9|NA
TGTGCCAGCAGCGTAGGGATCTCCTATAATTCACCCCTCCACTTT
CASSVGISYNSPLHF
>TRBJ1-4|TRBV28|TRBD1
TGTGCCAGCAGTTTCCAGGGGGGTGAAAAACTGTTTTTT
CASSFQGGEKLFF
>TRBJ2-3|TRBV27|TRBD2
TGTGCCAGCAGTTTATCGACTAGCGGGGCACTCACAGATACGCAGTATTTT
CASSLSTSGALTDTQYF
>TRBJ2-1|TRBV6-5|TRBD2
TGTGCCAGCAGTTATAGGCTAGCGGGAGTAAATGAGCAGTTCTTC
CASSYRLAGVNEQFF
>TRBJ1-4|TRBV27|TRBD1
TGTGCCAGCAGTGGGGACAGGGTTGGTGAAAAACTGTTTTTT
CASSGDRVGEKLFF
>TRBJ1-6|TRBV28|TRBD1
TGTGCCAGCAGTTCCGGACAGGGTTGGGGTAATTCACCCCTCCACTTT
CASSSGQGWGNSPLHF